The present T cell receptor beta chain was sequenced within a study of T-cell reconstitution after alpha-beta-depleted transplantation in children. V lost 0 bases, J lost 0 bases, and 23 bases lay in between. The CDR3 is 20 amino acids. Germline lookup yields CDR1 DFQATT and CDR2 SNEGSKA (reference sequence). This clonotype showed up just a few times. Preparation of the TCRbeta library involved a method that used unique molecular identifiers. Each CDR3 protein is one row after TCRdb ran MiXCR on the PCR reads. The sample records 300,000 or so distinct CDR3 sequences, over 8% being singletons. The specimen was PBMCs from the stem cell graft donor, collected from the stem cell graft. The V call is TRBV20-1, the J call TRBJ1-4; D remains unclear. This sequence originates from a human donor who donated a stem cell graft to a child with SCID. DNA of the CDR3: TGCAGTGCTAGAGATCGGCCACACACCCCAAGGCCTGCAACTAATGAAAAACTGTTTTTT. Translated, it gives CSARDRPHTPRPATNEKLFF.